This T cell receptor beta chain is from a study of blood T cell repertoires in COVID-19. About the research overall: Spain, Italy and the United States supplied samples that represented acute and convalescent COVID-19.

The CDR3 has 14 residues. Germline values: CDR1 KGHSH, CDR2 LQKENI. Losses at the gene ends were 8 bases for V and 4 bases for J; bases not matched to a gene: 7. Methods used by the authors: It was from reference gene primer amplification that nucleated cell counts were estimated. Some clones are missing from TCRdb's copy, which holds only in-frame ones; the method was immunoSEQ multiplex PCR. Clonal size and the V and J genes are those of that table, whereas D and trimming came from the DNA. Of around 91,000 clones in the sample, around 74% were seen once. The TCR sequence derives from a woman aged 80 or older with active or convalescent COVID-19. This chain joins TRBV18 and TRBJ2-2, with 7 bases fitting TRBD2. The material sequenced was peripheral blood. The CDR3 loop is CASGTGGATGELFF. In nucleotides, the CDR3 is TGTGCCAGCGGGACGGGAGGCGCCACCGGGGAGCTGTTTTTT. The complete variable domain, with remaining parts taken from reference TRBV18 and TRBJ2-2, reads NAGVMQNPRHLVRRRGQEARLRCSPMKGHSHVYWYRQLPEEGLKFMVYLQKENIIDESGMPKERFSAEFPKEGPSILRIQQVVRGDSAAYFCASGTGGATGELFFGEGSRLTVL.